This T cell receptor (beta chain) was retrieved from a study of Graves' ophthalmopathy and Graves' hyperthyroidism. Study-level results: Among expanded thyroid clonotypes above 0.001 frequency, most also occurred in blood.

Amplifying from RNA transcripts, the study obtained TCR beta CDR3 regions. First-round RT-PCR employed HTBI primers, with a second-round multiplex PCR after it. TCRdb passed the multiplex PCR reads through MiXCR, listing each CDR3 protein once. The sample contains 900,000 to 1,200,000 distinct CDR3 sequences, less than 45% of which appear only once. Patients in the hyperthyroidism group, adults aged 18 to 65, were newly diagnosed, under 2 months' duration. None of the included patients had other autoimmune diseases, uncontrolled infections, pregnancy or lactation, as these led to exclusion. To note about this clonotype: What it binds is unknown.

Sequences were obtained from peripheral blood or thyroid tissue (not recorded which). This sequence originates from an adult man with Graves' hyperthyroidism.

The CDR3: CASRRGLDIQPQHF. The CDR3 DNA follows: TGTGCCAGCCGCCGGGGCCTAGATATTCAGCCCCAGCATTTT. The chain is built from TRBV19 and TRBJ1-5, with a possible D match to TRBD1 (5 bases). In germline, CDR1 is LNHDA, CDR2 SQIVND (reference sequence). The CDR3 spans 14 residues. Trimming took 9 bases from V and 6 from J, leaving 18 bases between them. Supplemented by reference TRBV19 and TRBJ1-5, the full variable domain reads DGGITQSPKYLFRKEGQNVTLSCEQNLNHDAMYWYRQDPGQGLRLIYYSQIVNDFQKGDIAEGYSVSREKKESFPLTVTSAQKNPTAFYLCASRRGLDIQPQHFGDGTRLSIL.